This entry lists 29 T cell receptor beta chains sequenced from one sample in a study of T-cell reconstitution after alpha-beta-depleted transplantation in children. The TCRbeta library incorporated unique molecular identifiers. TCRdb fed the PCR reads into MiXCR, producing one record per CDR3 protein. The data show about 980,000 distinct CDR3 sequences, with around 30% seen just once and approximately 30% held by the top ten. Sequenced material: PBMCs, mostly from graft donor cells, taken 360 days after TCRalphabeta/CD19-depleted stem cell transplant. These TCRs come from a boy under two years old who had a stem cell transplant for SCID, so the T cells may come from the graft donor.

The chain uses TRBV20-1 and TRBJ2-7, with TRBD1 matching over 12 bases. The V gene end was trimmed by 6 bases and the J gene end by 5 bases; junction bases not matched to a gene: 8. This CDR3 has 14 amino acids. CDR1 is DFQATT and CDR2 is SNEGSKA in the germline V gene (reference sequence). The CDR3 DNA follows: TGCAGTGCCAGACCGGGGACAGGGGGCGACGAGCAGTACTTC. Protein product: CSARPGTGGDEQYF.

The V and J genes are TRBV28 and TRBJ1-1; D unresolved. CDR1 and CDR2 from the germline V gene are MDHEN and SYDVKM. The CDR3 is made up of 11 amino acids. The V and J ends lost 6 bases and 7 bases respectively, with 9 bases between them. CDR3 residues: CASSNYNEAFF. The CDR3 nucleotides read TGTGCCAGCAGCAACTACAATGAAGCTTTCTTT.

In its sample, this clonotype was seen a few times. The chain combines TRBV28 with TRBJ2-7; maybe TRBD1 (5 bases). V lost 8 bases and J lost 1, with 9 bases in between. Germline V lookup: CDR1 MDHEN, CDR2 SYDVKM. CDR3 length: 12 residues. Written as DNA, the CDR3 is TGTGCCAGCTGTAAGGGGTCCTACGAGCAGTACTTC. It encodes CASCKGSYEQYF.

This clonotype was detected a few times. A much larger clone lies one base from this, so it may be a read error. This rearrangement joins TRBV7-8 to TRBJ2-2; maybe TRBD2 (5 bases). The CDR3 loop spans 14 amino acids. V was clipped by 2 bases and J by 3 bases, with 7 bases between them. Germline CDR1 SGHVS, CDR2 FQNEAQ. CDR3 coding DNA: TGTGCCAGCAGCTTAAGCGGTGACACCGGGGAGCTGTTTTTT. This translates into CASSLSGDTGELFF.

The rearrangement uses TRBV12-3 or TRBV12-4 and TRBJ2-6; 10 bases are shared with TRBD2. J gave up 0 bases and V 6 bases, and 8 bases lay outside the gene matches. The CDR3 sequence is 18 residues long. The CDR3 DNA sequence: TGTGCCAGCAGACTCTATAGCGGGGGGTTCTCTGGGGCCAACGTCCTGACTTTC. It translates to CASRLYSGGFSGANVLTF.

The chain recombines TRBV9 with TRBJ2-2, with 8 nucleotides matching TRBD1. The germline CDR1 and CDR2 sequences are SGDLS and YYNGEE. V was pared by 0 bases and J by 8 bases, with 6 bases of the junction left unmatched. There are 15 residues in the CDR3. CDR3 region: CASSVAGDRRGELFF. The CDR3 nucleotides read TGTGCCAGCAGCGTAGCTGGGGACAGGCGGGGGGAGCTGTTTTTT.

CDR3: CASSLPRRTTGELFF. Written as DNA, the CDR3 is TGCGCCAGCAGCCTCCCCCGCCGGACCACCGGGGAGCTGTTTTTT. The chain combines TRBV5-1 with TRBJ2-2; D unclear. From germline, CDR1 is SGHRS and CDR2 YFSETQ. The CDR3 runs 15 residues. Between the trimmed V and J ends, which lost 4 bases and 4 bases, there was a span of 14 bases. The complete variable domain, with remaining parts taken from reference TRBV5-1 and TRBJ2-2, reads KAGVTQTPRYLIKTRGQQVTLSCSPISGHRSVSWYQQTPGQGLQFLFEYFSETQRNKGNFPGRFSGRQFSNSRSEMNVSTLELGDSALYLCASSLPRRTTGELFFGEGSRLTVL.

This clonotype has a handful of counts. The rearrangement links TRBV11-2 to TRBJ2-5; 7 bases are shared with TRBD2. Germline CDR1 is SGHAT and CDR2 is FQNNGV. The CDR3 spans 16 residues. The J segment lost 0 bases and the V segment lost 3 bases, leaving 7 bases of the junction unmatched. CDR3 residues: CASSFFPSGDQETQYF. The CDR3 DNA reads TGTGCCAGCAGCTTCTTCCCCAGCGGGGACCAAGAGACCCAGTACTTC.

The chain is built from TRBV20-1 and TRBJ1-2, with D possibly being TRBD1 (5 bases). The CDR3 is made up of 12 amino acids. Germline CDR1 DFQATT, CDR2 SNEGSKA (reference sequence). Between the trimmed V and J ends, which lost 4 bases and 4 bases, there was a span of 10 bases. The CDR3 here is CSANPDTYGYTF. For the CDR3, the DNA is TGCAGTGCTAATCCGGACACCTATGGCTACACCTTC.

This clonotype was seen a handful of times. The CDR3 DNA reads TGTGCCATCAGTGCACCCGGGACAGGGGGAAGCACTGAAGCTTTCTTT. Translation: CAISAPGTGGSTEAFF. The chain recombines TRBV10-3 with TRBJ1-1, with 11 bases fitting TRBD1. Trimming cost V 4 bases and J 4 bases; bases outside gene matches: 8. This CDR3 has 16 residues. CDR1 is ENHRY, CDR2 SYGVKD, per germline.

This clonotype has at least ten counts. This chain joins TRBV5-6 and TRBJ2-5, with D possibly TRBD2 on 6 matching bases. The CDR3 extends over 14 amino acids. Germline lookup yields CDR1 SGHDT and CDR2 YYEEEE. Trimming shortened V by 6 bases and J by 3 bases, and 15 bases separated the two germline ends. The CDR3 protein is CASTRGLLKETQYF. In nucleotides, the CDR3 is TGTGCCAGCACCCGGGGACTGCTGAAAGAGACCCAGTACTTC.

In this sample, this clonotype turned up a few times. The chain uses TRBV6-1 and TRBJ1-2; D unclear. The germline gives CDR1 MNHNS, CDR2 SASEGT. V lost 6 bases and J 8 bases, leaving 19 bases between the germline ends. CDR3 length equals 14 residues. The CDR3 is CASSKAPPGVGYTF. DNA of the CDR3: TGTGCCAGCAGCAAGGCCCCGCCCGGGGTGGGCTACACCTTC.

Here the CDR3 DNA reads TGCGCCAGCAGCCAAGGAGGCAACAGGGAAGAGACCCAGTACTTC. Amino acid sequence: CASSQGGNREETQYF. This chain connects TRBV4-1 to TRBJ2-5; D might be TRBD1 (6 bases). The germline V gene encodes CDR1 MGHRA and CDR2 YSYEKL. Trimming left V 1 base short and J 3 bases short, with 12 bases between. This CDR3 region has 15 residues.

CDR3 residues: CASRVRETQYF. CDR3 in DNA: TGCGCCAGCCGAGTCCGGGAGACCCAGTACTTC. J is TRBJ2-5 and V is TRBV5-1, with D uncertain. The ends were cut back, 7 bases at V and 5 bases at J, with 9 bases in the middle. The V gene's germline CDR1 is SGHRS and CDR2 YFSETQ. CDR3 length: 11 amino acids. Combining the CDR3 with reference TRBV5-1 and TRBJ2-5 gives the whole variable domain KAGVTQTPRYLIKTRGQQVTLSCSPISGHRSVSWYQQTPGQGLQFLFEYFSETQRNKGNFPGRFSGRQFSNSRSEMNVSTLELGDSALYLCASRVRETQYFGPGTRLLVL.

This chain uses TRBV10-3 with TRBJ2-7, with D possibly being TRBD1 (6 bases). Germline V gives CDR1 ENHRY, CDR2 SYGVKD. The CDR3 is 14 amino acids. Trimming removed 2 bases at V and 2 bases at J, with 10 bases between. This CDR3 is CAISERWGPYEQYF. The CDR3 nucleotides are TGTGCCATCAGTGAGAGGTGGGGGCCCTACGAGCAGTACTTC.

V usage is TRBV5-1 and J usage is TRBJ1-2, with 7 bases matching TRBD1. Germline CDR1 and CDR2: SGHRS and YFSETQ. This CDR3 is built from 13 residues. The V segment lost 1 base and the J segment 7 bases; nucleotides outside the gene matches: 4. As DNA, the CDR3 is TGCGCCAGCAGCTTGCGACAGGGACTTGGCTACACCTTC. Its translation is CASSLRQGLGYTF.

This chain uses TRBV21-1 with TRBJ2-1; the table's D gene call, TRBD1, was not cross checked with the DNA. TRBV21-1 is designated a pseudogene. The CDR3 extends over 17 amino acids. CDR3 nucleotides: TGTGCCAGCAGCAAAACCCGAGGCCAGGCAACCTACAATGAGCAGTTCTTC. Protein: CASSKTRGQATYNEQFF.

This clonotype was observed a few times. CDR3 DNA: TGTGCCAGCAGCTTGAGAAGAGGGCCAGATTCACCCCTCCACTTT. Translated, it gives CASSLRRGPDSPLHF. The genes are TRBV7-6 and TRBJ1-6; D is unclear. V lost 3 bases to trimming and J lost 8 bases, with 14 bases between them. The CDR3 covers 15 residues. CDR1 SGHVS and CDR2 FNYEAQ come from the germline V gene.

This clonotype was detected a few times. The chain carries TRBV21-1 and TRBJ2-1; the tabulated D call, TRBD2, remains unverified against the DNA. TRBV21-1 is termed a pseudogene. This CDR3 is built from 18 residues. CDR3 DNA sequence: TGTGCCAGCAGCAAAGCCCCGGCGCTAGATTCCATCAACAATGAGCAGTTCTTC. Translating it yields CASSKAPALDSINNEQFF.

The V gene is TRBV20-1, the J gene TRBJ2-5, with a weak D call TRBD2 (5 bases). CDR1 DFQATT and CDR2 SNEGSKA come from the germline V gene (reference sequence). This CDR3 region has 13 residues. Trimming pared 0 bases from V and 5 bases from J, leaving 10 bases between. CDR3 DNA sequence: TGCAGTGCTAGAGAGCCGGGCGGGGAGACCCAGTACTTC. Its translation is CSAREPGGETQYF.

In this sample, this clonotype turned up a few times. The chain links TRBV5-1 to TRBJ2-3, with D perhaps given as TRBD1 or TRBD2 (5 bases each). Per the germline V gene, CDR1 is SGHRS and CDR2 is YFSETQ. Trimming pared 3 bases from V and 2 bases from J, leaving 19 bases between. This CDR3 contains 17 residues. CDR3 region: CASSWGTGTANTDTQYF. The CDR3 nucleotides are TGCGCCAGCAGCTGGGGGACCGGGACGGCCAACACAGATACGCAGTATTTT.

This clonotype was observed a few times. DNA of the CDR3: TGTGCCAGCAGCGGCTCGGGACAGGGGCCCTACGAGCAGTACTTC. This codes for CASSGSGQGPYEQYF. The chain carries TRBV3-1 and TRBJ2-7, with 10 bases identical to TRBD1. With 5 bases clipped from V and 2 bases from J, the junction kept 6 bases outside the gene matches. The CDR3 totals 15 residues. Germline V gene lookup returns CDR1 LGHDT and CDR2 YNNKEL (reference sequence).

This chain uses TRBV6-6 with TRBJ2-7; D is unresolved. CDR3 length: 13 amino acids. The germline gives CDR1 MNHNY, CDR2 SVGAGI (reference sequence). V lost 0 bases, J lost 0 bases, and 3 bases lay in between. The CDR3 DNA follows: TGTGCCAGCAGTTACTCTATCTCCTACGAGCAGTACTTC. Its protein is CASSYSISYEQYF.

The V gene is TRBV20-1, the J gene TRBJ2-7; D is ambiguous. With 5 bases removed from V and 1 base from J, the gap between germline ends came to 6 bases. CDR3 length equals 11 residues. Germline CDR1 is DFQATT and CDR2 is SNEGSKA (reference sequence). Here the CDR3 reads CSAALSYEQYF. In DNA form, the CDR3 reads TGCAGTGCTGCACTTTCCTACGAGCAGTACTTC.

CDR3 residues: CASSQAQLATYEQYF. CDR3 sequence (DNA): TGCGCCAGCAGCCAAGCGCAACTAGCCACGTACGAGCAGTACTTC. The chain joins TRBV4-1 to TRBJ2-7, with a possible D match to TRBD2 (6 bases). The germline V and J ends were trimmed by 1 base and 4 bases, with 14 bases remaining between them. The length of the CDR3 is 15 residues. From germline, CDR1 is MGHRA and CDR2 YSYEKL.

This clonotype has a handful of counts. V and J are TRBV7-2 and TRBJ2-5; 7 bases are shared with TRBD2. Germline V gives CDR1 SGHTA, CDR2 FQGNSA. V gave up 5 bases and J gave up 5 bases; unmatched junction bases: 8. The CDR3 contains 14 residues. CDR3 loop: CASSHRDYRETQYF. In nucleotides, the CDR3 is TGTGCCAGCAGCCACCGGGACTATAGGGAGACCCAGTACTTC.

This clonotype has just a few counts. CDR3 region: CASSPARGQGTIEAFF. Written as DNA, the CDR3 is TGTGCCAGCAGCCCGGCGCGAGGACAGGGGACCATTGAAGCTTTCTTT. This chain connects TRBV12-3 or TRBV12-4 to TRBJ1-1; 9 bases align to TRBD1. J was trimmed by 7 bases and V by 6 bases; bases with no gene match: 15. CDR3 length: 16 residues.

The rearrangement joins TRBV6-4 to TRBJ2-3; tentative D call: TRBD1 (6 bases). The germline CDR1 and CDR2 sequences are MRHNA and SNTAGT. V dropped 8 bases and J dropped 6 bases, with 15 bases sitting between them. The CDR3 has 13 amino acids. For the CDR3, the DNA is TGTGCCAGCGCTTCGCTTGGGGGCGATACGCAGTATTTT. This codes for CASASLGGDTQYF.

This clonotype was seen a handful of times. The chain links TRBV20-1 to TRBJ2-3; 14 nucleotides agree with TRBD2. The V segment lost 0 bases and the J segment 2 bases; nucleotides outside the gene matches: 10. The CDR3 spans 19 residues. CDR1 is DFQATT and CDR2 is SNEGSKA in the germline V gene (reference sequence). The CDR3 bases are TGCAGTGCTAGAGATGGGCAGGGACTAGCGGGGGCCCTCACAGATACGCAGTATTTT. It specifies CSARDGQGLAGALTDTQYF.